This is a list of T cell receptor beta chains from one sample in a study of shared clonotypes between healthy human individuals. The method was immunoSEQ multiplex PCR; TCRdb's version includes in-frame clones alone and lacks a portion of them. The sample lists about 1 million clones, 65% to 75% seen once, with roughly 1.5% in the top ten. Sequenced material: memory CD4+ T cells sorted from blood. Receptors originate from a man aged 18-30 years in good health. Both conserved end residues are part of each CDR3. Each record gives: CDR3 length, J gene, V gene, D gene, clone size, CDR3 protein, CDR3 DNA. The D gene is left open where the match is weak. Only some rows state a clone size, as once, few, many or a class for expanded clones.

15	TRBJ2-7	TRBV18	TRBD1	.	CASSQGKDRVNEQYF	TGTGCCAGCTCACAAGGAAAGGACAGGGTCAACGAGCAGTACTTC
11	TRBJ2-1	TRBV29-1	.	few	CSVELGTLRFF	TGCAGCGTTGAATTGGGCACCCTGCGGTTCTTC
15	TRBJ1-2	TRBV12-2	.	few	CASRSLTGTYYGYTF	TGTGCAAGTCGCTCGCTTACCGGGACGTATTATGGCTACACCTTC
13	TRBJ2-5	TRBV11-2	.	.	CASSAGPQETQYF	TGTGCCAGCAGTGCAGGGCCCCAAGAGACCCAGTACTTC
14	TRBJ1-2	TRBV19	TRBD1	.	CASSSGDRDYGYTF	TGTGCCAGTAGTTCGGGGGACAGGGACTATGGCTACACCTTC
14	TRBJ2-3	TRBV9	.	few	CASSVGGVTDTQYF	TGTGCCAGCAGCGTAGGGGGGGTTACAGATACGCAGTATTTT
15	TRBJ1-5	TRBV30	.	few	CAWTGKGYSNQPQHF	TGTGCCTGGACAGGGAAGGGCTATAGCAATCAGCCCCAGCATTTT
19	TRBJ2-6	TRBV19	TRBD1	.	CASSFGGQGAPSGANVLTF	TGTGCCAGTAGTTTCGGGGGACAGGGGGCTCCCTCTGGGGCCAACGTCCTGACTTTC
15	TRBJ2-3	TRBV9	.	.	CASSVGGRGSDTQYF	TGTGCCAGCAGCGTAGGAGGCAGGGGTTCGGATACGCAGTATTTT
14	TRBJ2-1	TRBV5-4	TRBD1	.	CASIRDSGSDEQFF	TGTGCCAGCATCCGGGACAGTGGGTCGGATGAGCAGTTCTTC
13	TRBJ1-5	TRBV29-1	TRBD1	.	CSGGQGGNQPQHF	TGCAGCGGCGGACAGGGTGGCAATCAGCCCCAGCATTTT
15	TRBJ1-6	TRBV2	.	.	CASTNWGSYNSPLHF	TGTGCCAGCACCAACTGGGGCTCCTATAATTCACCCCTCCACTTT
15	TRBJ2-7	TRBV7-2	.	.	CASSDAYSRNYEQYF	TGTGCCAGCAGCGACGCCTACTCTCGGAATTACGAGCAGTACTTC
16	TRBJ1-3	TRBV4-3	.	.	CASSQDHEFSGNTIYF	TGCGCCAGCAGCCAAGATCATGAATTTTCTGGAAACACCATATATTTT
12	TRBJ1-1	TRBV28	.	.	CASSLGGRQAFF	TGTGCCAGCAGTTTAGGAGGGCGTCAAGCTTTCTTT
16	TRBJ2-7	TRBV13	TRBD1	.	CASSLNPLDRAYEQYF	TGTGCCAGCAGCTTAAACCCCTTGGACAGGGCCTACGAGCAGTACTTC
14	TRBJ1-5	TRBV5-1	.	.	CARGGHPDNQPQHF	TGCGCCAGGGGGGGCCACCCGGACAATCAGCCCCAGCATTTT
14	TRBJ2-7	TRBV27	TRBD1	.	CASSLRDRAYEQYF	TGTGCCAGCAGCCTCCGGGACAGGGCCTACGAGCAGTACTTC
16	TRBJ1-4	TRBV5-6	.	.	CASSLFQAGVNEKLFF	TGTGCCAGCAGCTTGTTCCAGGCAGGCGTTAATGAAAAACTGTTTTTT
13	TRBJ1-1	TRBV2	.	.	CASSAGLNTEAFF	TGTGCCAGCAGTGCCGGACTGAACACTGAAGCTTTCTTT
13	TRBJ1-1	TRBV27	.	few	CASSPTLNTEAFF	TGTGCCAGCAGTCCGACACTGAACACTGAAGCTTTCTTT
16	TRBJ2-7	TRBV11-1	TRBD1	.	CASSSPRGDSLYEQYF	TGTGCCAGCAGCTCCCCCCGTGGGGACAGCCTTTACGAGCAGTACTTC
12	TRBJ1-6	TRBV30	.	.	CAWSEGNSPLHF	TGTGCCTGGAGTGAAGGGAATTCACCCCTCCACTTT
14	TRBJ2-7	TRBV5-1	.	.	CASSLGGHSYEQYF	TGCGCCAGCAGCTTGGGTGGGCATTCCTACGAGCAGTACTTC
15	TRBJ2-3	TRBV5-4	TRBD2	.	CASSPAGGRTDTQYF	TGTGCCAGCAGCCCGGCGGGGGGACGCACAGATACGCAGTATTTT
16	TRBJ2-4	TRBV13	TRBD1	.	CASSAYRDRGGNIQYF	TGTGCCAGCAGCGCCTACCGGGACAGAGGTGGAAACATTCAGTACTTC
14	TRBJ1-6	TRBV28	TRBD1	few	CASSSPGGNSPLHF	TGTGCCAGCAGTTCCCCAGGGGGGAATTCACCCCTCCACTTT
15	TRBJ2-2	TRBV4-1	.	once	CASSQEFRESGELFF	TGCGCCAGCAGCCAAGAGTTTAGGGAGTCCGGGGAGCTGTTTTTT
16	TRBJ2-2	TRBV4-1	.	.	CASSQKGTSNTGELFF	TGCGCCAGCAGCCAGAAGGGGACGTCGAACACCGGGGAGCTGTTTTTT
15	TRBJ2-5	TRBV5-1	.	.	CATQSRPGAAETQYF	TGCGCCACGCAATCGCGTCCGGGGGCCGCGGAGACCCAGTACTTC
14	TRBJ1-5	TRBV15	.	.	CATSIGAGDQPQHF	TGTGCCACCAGCATTGGGGCCGGGGACCAGCCCCAGCATTTT
17	TRBJ2-2	TRBV11-3	.	.	CASSSNPGSAGVGELFF	TGTGCCAGCAGCTCGAATCCGGGATCAGCGGGCGTCGGGGAGCTGTTTTTT
14	TRBJ1-2	TRBV28	.	.	CASRRSAGDPGYTF	TGTGCCAGCAGGCGATCGGCGGGGGACCCTGGCTACACCTTC
13	TRBJ1-2	TRBV29-1	TRBD1	.	CSVGTAARRGYTF	TGCAGCGTGGGGACAGCCGCCCGGCGTGGCTACACCTTC
15	TRBJ1-4	TRBV5-1	.	.	CASSLGGVTNEKLFF	TGCGCCAGCAGCTTGGGAGGCGTTACTAATGAAAAACTGTTTTTT
16	TRBJ1-1	TRBV4-1	TRBD1	once	CASRPGQGARNTEAFF	TGCGCCAGCAGACCGGGACAGGGGGCCAGGAACACTGAAGCTTTCTTT
16	TRBJ2-3	TRBV5-1	.	.	CASSDQVFTGADTQYF	TGCGCCAGCAGCGACCAGGTTTTTACAGGTGCAGATACGCAGTATTTT